This T cell receptor (beta chain) appears in the sequencing data of a study of T cell clonality in common variable immunodeficiency. Sequencing used immunoSEQ multiplex PCR; TCRdb keeps in-frame clones, though not all of them. This sample comprises about 30,000 clones, none seen once only. This clone was found many times. Its specificity is unknown. The read terminates 3 residues ahead of where the CDR3 ends, so the germline J gene completes it. Whole-study results and caveats: CVID subjects had higher TCRbeta clonality than healthy controls, most marked in about a third. T cell subpopulation sequencing would be needed to explain CVID clonality.

CDR3 length equals 12 residues. CDR1 MGHRA and CDR2 YSYEKL come from the germline V gene. The V end was cut by 0 bases, the J end by 5 bases, with 4 bases between. The TCR originated in a person between 18 and 69 years old in good health. This chain connects TRBV4-1 to TRBJ2-5, with no clear D. Sequencing was performed on peripheral blood mononuclear cells. Incomplete CDR3 DNA: TGCGCCAGCAGCCAAGATCGGGAGACC. It yields the protein CASSQDRET. The whole CDR3 is CASSQDRETQYF.